This T cell receptor beta chain was found in a study of CD8+CD57+ T cells in acquired aplastic anemia. CDR1 DFQATT and CDR2 SNEGSKA come from the germline V gene (reference sequence). CDR3 length: 10 amino acids. Trimming left V 4 bases short and J 5 bases short, with 6 bases between. The template for TCR beta VDJ and CDR3 sequence profiling was genomic DNA. TCRdb recomputed calls from the reads with MiXCR, one row per CDR3 protein. The sample has 270,000 or so distinct CDR3 sequences, approximately 80% seen once. Before being chosen for sequencing, patients had shown CD8+CD57+ cell expansion by flow cytometry.

The J gene is TRBJ2-7, the V gene TRBV20-1; no clear D gene. Sequenced: sorted CD4+, CD8+, or CD8+CD57+ T cells (not recorded which) from PBMCs. The TCR originated in a human donor with aplastic anemia. CDR3 sequence: CSATRDEQYF. The CDR3 DNA reads TGCAGTGCTACTAGAGACGAGCAGTACTTC.